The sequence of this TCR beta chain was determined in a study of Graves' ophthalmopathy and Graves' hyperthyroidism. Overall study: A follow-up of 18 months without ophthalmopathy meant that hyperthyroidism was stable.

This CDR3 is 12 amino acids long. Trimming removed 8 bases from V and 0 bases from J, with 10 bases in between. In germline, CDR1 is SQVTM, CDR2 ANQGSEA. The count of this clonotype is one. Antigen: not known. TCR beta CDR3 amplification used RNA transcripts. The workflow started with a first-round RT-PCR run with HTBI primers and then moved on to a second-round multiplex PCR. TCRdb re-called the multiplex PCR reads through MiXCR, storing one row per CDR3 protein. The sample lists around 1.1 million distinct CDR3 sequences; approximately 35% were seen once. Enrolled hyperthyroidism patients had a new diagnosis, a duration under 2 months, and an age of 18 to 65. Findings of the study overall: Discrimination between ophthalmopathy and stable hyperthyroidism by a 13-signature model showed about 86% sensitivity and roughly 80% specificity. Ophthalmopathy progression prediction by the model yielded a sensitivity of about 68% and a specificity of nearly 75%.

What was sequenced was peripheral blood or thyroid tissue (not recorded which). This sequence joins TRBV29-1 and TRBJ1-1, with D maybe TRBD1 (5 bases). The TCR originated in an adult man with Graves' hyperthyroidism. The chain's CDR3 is CSPQTVNTEAFF. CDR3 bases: TGCAGCCCGCAGACAGTGAACACTGAAGCTTTCTTT.